This T cell receptor (beta chain) was recovered during a study of T-cell memory formation after mild COVID-19. The overall study: Each donor largely had its own TCR clusters.

This clonotype was found many times. No antigen is known for it. Trimming took 5 bases from V and 4 from J; bases not matched to a gene: 11. In germline, CDR1 is SGHRS, CDR2 YFSETQ. CDR3 length equals 16 residues. MiXCR, applied by TCRdb to the 5' RACE reads, yields one record per CDR3 protein. This table holds about 320,000 distinct CDR3 sequences, roughly an eighth found once. Findings of the study overall: Cross-reactive memory appears to have joined, as suggested by some responding clones showing up in pre-infection memory.

V is TRBV5-1 and J is TRBJ2-3; TRBD1 matches at 9 bases. This receptor was obtained from a man between 18 and 29 years old who had mild COVID-19 (a few samples of this study predate the infection). Cell type and time point are not known. Sequences were obtained from PBMCs or a T cell subset sorted from them (not recorded which). For the CDR3, the DNA is TGCGCCAGCAGGCTCAAGGCGGGACAGGGCTCAGATACGCAGTATTTT. It specifies CASRLKAGQGSDTQYF.